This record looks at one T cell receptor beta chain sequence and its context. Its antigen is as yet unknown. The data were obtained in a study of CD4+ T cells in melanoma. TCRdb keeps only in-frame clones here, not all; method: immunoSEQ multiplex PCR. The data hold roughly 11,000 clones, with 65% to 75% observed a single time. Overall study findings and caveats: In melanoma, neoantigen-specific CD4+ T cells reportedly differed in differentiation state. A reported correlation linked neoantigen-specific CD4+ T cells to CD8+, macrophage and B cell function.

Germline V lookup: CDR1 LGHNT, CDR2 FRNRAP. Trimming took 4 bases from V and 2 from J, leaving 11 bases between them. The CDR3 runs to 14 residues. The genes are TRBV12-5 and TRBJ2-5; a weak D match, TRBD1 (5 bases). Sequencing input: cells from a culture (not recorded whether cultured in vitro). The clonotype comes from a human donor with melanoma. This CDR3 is CASGSQGGQETQYF. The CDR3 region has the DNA TGTGCTAGTGGTTCTCAGGGTGGACAAGAGACCCAGTACTTC.